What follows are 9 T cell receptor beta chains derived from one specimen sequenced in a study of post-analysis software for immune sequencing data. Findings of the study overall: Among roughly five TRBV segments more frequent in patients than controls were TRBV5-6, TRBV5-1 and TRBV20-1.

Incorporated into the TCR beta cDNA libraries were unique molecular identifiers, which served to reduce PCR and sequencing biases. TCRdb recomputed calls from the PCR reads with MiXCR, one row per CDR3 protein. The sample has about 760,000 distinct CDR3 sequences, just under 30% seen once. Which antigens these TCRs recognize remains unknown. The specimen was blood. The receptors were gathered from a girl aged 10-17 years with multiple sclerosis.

The CDR3 loop reads CASSRPGLTQYF. The CDR3, as DNA: TGTGCCAGCAGCCGACCGGGACTGACCCAGTACTTC. This chain links TRBV5-6 with TRBJ2-5, with TRBD2 as a possible D gene (6 bases). Deletions cut 4 bases from V and 7 bases from J, with 11 bases between. This CDR3 spans 12 amino acids. Germline CDR1 reads SGHDT; CDR2 reads YYEEEE.

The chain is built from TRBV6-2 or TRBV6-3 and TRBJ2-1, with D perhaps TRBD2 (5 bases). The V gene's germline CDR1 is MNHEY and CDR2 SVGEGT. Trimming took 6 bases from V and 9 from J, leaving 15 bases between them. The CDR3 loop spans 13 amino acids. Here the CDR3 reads CASSETWAGEQFF. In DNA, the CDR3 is TGTGCCAGCAGCGAAACGTGGGCGGGTGAGCAGTTCTTC.

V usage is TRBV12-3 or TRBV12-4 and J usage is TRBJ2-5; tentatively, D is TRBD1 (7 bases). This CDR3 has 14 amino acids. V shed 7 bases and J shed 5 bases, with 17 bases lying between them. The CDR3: CASNPTGRYETQYF. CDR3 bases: TGTGCCAGCAATCCGACAGGGAGGTACGAGACCCAGTACTTC.

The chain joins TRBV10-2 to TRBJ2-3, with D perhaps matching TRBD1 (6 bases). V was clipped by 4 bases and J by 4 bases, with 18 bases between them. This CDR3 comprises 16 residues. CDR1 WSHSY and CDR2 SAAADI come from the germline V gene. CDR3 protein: CASSAPTGPRPDTQYF. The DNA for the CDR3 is TGCGCCAGCAGTGCCCCGACAGGTCCCCGGCCAGATACGCAGTATTTT.

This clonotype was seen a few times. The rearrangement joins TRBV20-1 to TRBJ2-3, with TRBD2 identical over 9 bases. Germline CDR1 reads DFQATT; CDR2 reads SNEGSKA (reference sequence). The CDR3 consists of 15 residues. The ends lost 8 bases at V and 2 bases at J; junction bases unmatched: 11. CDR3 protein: CSPGGGRVNTDTQYF. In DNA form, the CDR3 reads TGCAGTCCCGGGGGCGGGAGGGTCAACACAGATACGCAGTATTTT.

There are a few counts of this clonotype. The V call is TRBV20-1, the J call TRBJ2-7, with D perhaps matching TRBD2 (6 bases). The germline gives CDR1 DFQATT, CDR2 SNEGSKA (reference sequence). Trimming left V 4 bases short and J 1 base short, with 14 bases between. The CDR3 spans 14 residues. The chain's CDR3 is CSAKGGPGSYEQYF. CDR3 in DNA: TGCAGTGCTAAAGGAGGGCCAGGGTCCTACGAGCAGTACTTC.

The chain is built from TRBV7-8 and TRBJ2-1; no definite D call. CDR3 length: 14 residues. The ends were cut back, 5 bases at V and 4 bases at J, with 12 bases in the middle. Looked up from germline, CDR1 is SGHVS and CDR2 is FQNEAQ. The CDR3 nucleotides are TGTGCCAGCAGCCCCGATCCCAGGTACAATGAGCAGTTCTTC. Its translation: CASSPDPRYNEQFF.

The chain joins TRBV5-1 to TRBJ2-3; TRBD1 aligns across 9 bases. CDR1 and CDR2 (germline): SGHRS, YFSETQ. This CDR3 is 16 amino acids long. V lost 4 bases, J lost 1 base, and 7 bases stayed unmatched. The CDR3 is CASSPGTGKGTDTQYF. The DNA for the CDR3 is TGCGCCAGCAGCCCCGGGACAGGGAAGGGCACAGATACGCAGTATTTT.

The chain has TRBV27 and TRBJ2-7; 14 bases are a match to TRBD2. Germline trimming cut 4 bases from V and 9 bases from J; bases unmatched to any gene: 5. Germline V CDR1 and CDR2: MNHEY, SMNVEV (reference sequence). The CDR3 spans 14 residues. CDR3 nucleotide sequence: TGTGCCAGCAGTTCGGCGGGACTAGCGGGAGCGCAGTACTTC. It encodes CASSSAGLAGAQYF.